Presented here are 6 T cell receptor beta chains from one specimen sequenced in a study of CD8+ T cells in alopecia areata. The sample's treatment: oral pan-JAK inhibitor, 5-10 mg twice daily. Extraction of RNA preceded its reverse transcription into cDNA, which served as the sequencing template. Assay used: immunoSEQ multiplex PCR; TCRdb lists only in-frame clones, some missing. Of about 120,000 clones listed, 53% are singletons. The sequenced sample was CD4+ T cells sorted from blood, obtained at week 4, from a patient treated with tofacitinib. The receptors were gathered from a human donor with alopecia areata.

This chain joins TRBV5-1 and TRBJ2-1; TRBD1 matches at 12 bases. The germline CDR1 and CDR2 sequences are SGHRS and YFSETQ. The length of the CDR3 is 15 residues. Trimming at V came to 4 bases and at J to 9 bases, leaving 8 bases not matched to a gene. The CDR3 DNA reads TGCGCCAGCAGCAAGGGACAGGGGGCCATTCCTGAGCAGTTCTTC. Protein: CASSKGQGAIPEQFF.

A few counts support this clone. CDR3 coding DNA: TGCAGCGCCCGAAGCGGGACAGCACCCCCGGTGCTGTTTTTT. Its translation: CSARSGTAPPVLFF. This sequence joins TRBV29-1 and TRBJ2-2, with D perhaps given as TRBD1 or TRBD2 (7 bases each). This CDR3 comprises 14 residues. V was shortened by 7 bases and J by 13 bases, with 25 bases between the two germline ends. CDR1 is SQVTM and CDR2 is ANQGSEA in the germline V gene.

The rearrangement links TRBV5-4 to TRBJ2-1, with 12 bases fitting TRBD2. CDR3 size: 17 residues. Germline values: CDR1 SGHNT, CDR2 YYREEE (reference sequence). Germline trimming cut 3 bases from V and 6 bases from J; bases unmatched to any gene: 10. CDR3 nucleotide sequence: TGTGCCAGCAGCTCAACCTCCCTAGCGGGGGGGCCCAATGAGCAGTTCTTC. Residues: CASSSTSLAGGPNEQFF.

This clone was observed a few times. V usage is TRBV7-9 and J usage is TRBJ2-7, with 13 bases fitting TRBD2. The CDR3 contains 14 residues. Germline V gives CDR1 SEHNR, CDR2 FQNEAQ (reference sequence). With V trimmed by 3 bases and J by 5 bases, 1 base remained unmatched. DNA of the CDR3: TGTGCCAGCAGCTTGACTAGCGGGAGGCACGAGCAGTACTTC. This codes for CASSLTSGRHEQYF.

V is TRBV6-5 and J is TRBJ2-7, with 9 bases identical to TRBD1. The CDR3 extends over 14 amino acids. CDR1 and CDR2 (germline): MNHEY, SVGAGI. Losses at the gene ends were 2 bases for V and 5 bases for J; bases not matched to a gene: 4. CDR3 sequence: CASSYGQGRHEQYF. The CDR3 DNA follows: TGTGCCAGCAGTTACGGACAGGGGAGGCACGAGCAGTACTTC.

The chain carries TRBV7-9 and TRBJ2-7; 12 nucleotides match TRBD2. Germline CDR1 and CDR2: SEHNR and FQNEAQ (reference sequence). Trimming took 4 bases from V and 3 from J; bases not matched to a gene: 13. The CDR3 length is 18 residues. The CDR3 loop reads CASSSPGGTSGPVYEQYF. The CDR3 DNA reads as TGTGCCAGCAGCTCTCCCGGTGGGACTAGCGGGCCCGTCTACGAGCAGTACTTC.